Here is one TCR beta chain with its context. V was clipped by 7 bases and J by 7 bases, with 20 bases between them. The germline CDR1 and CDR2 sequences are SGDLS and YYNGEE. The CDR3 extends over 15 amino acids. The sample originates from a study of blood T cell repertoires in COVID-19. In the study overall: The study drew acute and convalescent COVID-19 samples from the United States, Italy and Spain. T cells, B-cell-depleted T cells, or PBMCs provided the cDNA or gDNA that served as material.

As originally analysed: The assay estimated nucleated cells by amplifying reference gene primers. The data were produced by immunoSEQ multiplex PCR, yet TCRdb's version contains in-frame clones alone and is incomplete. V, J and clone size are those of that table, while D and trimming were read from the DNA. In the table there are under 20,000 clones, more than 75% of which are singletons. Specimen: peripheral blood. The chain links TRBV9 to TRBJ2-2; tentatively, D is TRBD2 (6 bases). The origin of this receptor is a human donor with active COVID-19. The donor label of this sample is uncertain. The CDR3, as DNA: TGTGCCAGCGCAGCAAGTCAGGGAGGTAACGGGGAGCTGTTTTTT. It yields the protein CASAASQGGNGELFF.